This T cell receptor (beta chain) emerged from a study of T cells in Graves' hyperthyroidism and ophthalmopathy. This CDR3 is built from 12 residues. The V gene's germline CDR1 is SEHNR and CDR2 FQNEAQ (reference sequence). Trimming pared 5 bases from V and 4 bases from J, leaving 9 bases between. What was amplified from RNA transcripts were TCR beta CDR3 regions. TCR CDR3 regions were first amplified by RT-PCR with HTBI primers. TCRdb reprocessed the multiplex PCR reads with MiXCR, giving one entry per CDR3 protein. The sample gives about 350,000 distinct CDR3 sequences, about 14% of which show up once; about 22% is in the top ten.

The sample was blood. The gene calls are TRBV7-9 and TRBJ2-7; D gene unclear. The sequence derives from a woman aged 25 to 45 with Graves' hyperthyroidism. The CDR3 DNA reads TGTGCCAGCAGCCCTTTACGATACGAGCAGTACTTC. This sequence encodes CASSPLRYEQYF.